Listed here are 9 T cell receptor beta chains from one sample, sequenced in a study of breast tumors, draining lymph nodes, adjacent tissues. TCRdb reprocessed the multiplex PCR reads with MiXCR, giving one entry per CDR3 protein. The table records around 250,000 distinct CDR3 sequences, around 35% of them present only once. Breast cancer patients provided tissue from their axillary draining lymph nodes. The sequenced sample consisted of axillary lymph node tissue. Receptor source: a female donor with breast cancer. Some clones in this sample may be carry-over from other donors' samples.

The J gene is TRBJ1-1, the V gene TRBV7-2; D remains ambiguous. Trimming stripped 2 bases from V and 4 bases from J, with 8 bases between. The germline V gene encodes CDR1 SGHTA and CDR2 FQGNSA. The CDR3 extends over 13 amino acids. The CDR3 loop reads CASSLWGGTEAFF. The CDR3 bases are TGTGCCAGCAGCTTATGGGGTGGCACTGAAGCTTTCTTT.

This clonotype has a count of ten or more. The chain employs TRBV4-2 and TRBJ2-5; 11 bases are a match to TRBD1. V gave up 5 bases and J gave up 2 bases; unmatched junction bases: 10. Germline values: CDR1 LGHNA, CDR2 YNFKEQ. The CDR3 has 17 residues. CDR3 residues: CASSKQPGQGGQETQYF. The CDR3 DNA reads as TGTGCCAGCAGCAAGCAGCCGGGACAGGGGGGGCAAGAGACCCAGTACTTC.

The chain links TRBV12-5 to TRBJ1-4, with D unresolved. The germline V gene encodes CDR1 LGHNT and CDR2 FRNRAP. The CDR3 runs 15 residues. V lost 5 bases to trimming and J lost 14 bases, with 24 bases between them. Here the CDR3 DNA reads TGTGCTAGTGGTCCCCCCTCTACAACTAATGAAAGGCTGTTTTTT. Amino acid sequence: CASGPPSTTNERLFF.

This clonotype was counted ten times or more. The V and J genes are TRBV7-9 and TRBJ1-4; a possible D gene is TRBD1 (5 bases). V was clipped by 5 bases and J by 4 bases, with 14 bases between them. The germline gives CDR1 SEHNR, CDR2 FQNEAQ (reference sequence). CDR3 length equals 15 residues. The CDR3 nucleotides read TGTGCCAGCAGCCCGTCGGCTGGGGGTAATGAAAAACTGTTTTTT. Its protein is CASSPSAGGNEKLFF.

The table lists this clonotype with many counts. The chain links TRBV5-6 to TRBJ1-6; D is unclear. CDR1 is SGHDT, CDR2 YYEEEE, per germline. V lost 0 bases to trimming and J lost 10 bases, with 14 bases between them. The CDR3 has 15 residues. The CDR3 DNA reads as TGTGCCAGCAGCTTGGAAGCCCTAAGCAGATCACCCCTCCACTTT. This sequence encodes CASSLEALSRSPLHF.

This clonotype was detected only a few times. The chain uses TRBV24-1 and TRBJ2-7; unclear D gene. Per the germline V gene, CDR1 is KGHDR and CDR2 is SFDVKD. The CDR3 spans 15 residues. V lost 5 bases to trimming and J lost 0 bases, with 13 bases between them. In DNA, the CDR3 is TGTGCCACCAGTGCTAGGCCGAGCAGCTCCTACGAGCAGTACTTC. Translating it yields CATSARPSSSYEQYF.

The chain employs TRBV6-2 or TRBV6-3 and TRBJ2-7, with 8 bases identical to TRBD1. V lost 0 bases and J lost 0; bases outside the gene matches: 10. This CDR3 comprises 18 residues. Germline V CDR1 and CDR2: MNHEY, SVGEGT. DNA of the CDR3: TGTGCCAGCAGTTACTCTTTTTTTTCGGGACAGGCCTCCTACGAGCAGTACTTC. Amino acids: CASSYSFFSGQASYEQYF.

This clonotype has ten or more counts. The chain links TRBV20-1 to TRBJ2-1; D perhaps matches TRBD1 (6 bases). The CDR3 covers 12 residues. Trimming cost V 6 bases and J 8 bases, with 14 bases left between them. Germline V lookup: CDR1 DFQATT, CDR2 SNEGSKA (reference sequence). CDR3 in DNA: TGCAGTGCCACATCACAGGGTTATGAGCAGTTCTTC. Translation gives CSATSQGYEQFF.

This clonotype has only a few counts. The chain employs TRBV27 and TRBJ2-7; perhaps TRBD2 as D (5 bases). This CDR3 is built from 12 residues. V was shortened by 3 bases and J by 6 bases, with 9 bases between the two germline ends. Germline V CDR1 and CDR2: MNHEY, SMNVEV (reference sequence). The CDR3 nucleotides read TGTGCCAGCAGTTTCCGACGGGGCGAGCAGTACTTC. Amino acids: CASSFRRGEQYF.